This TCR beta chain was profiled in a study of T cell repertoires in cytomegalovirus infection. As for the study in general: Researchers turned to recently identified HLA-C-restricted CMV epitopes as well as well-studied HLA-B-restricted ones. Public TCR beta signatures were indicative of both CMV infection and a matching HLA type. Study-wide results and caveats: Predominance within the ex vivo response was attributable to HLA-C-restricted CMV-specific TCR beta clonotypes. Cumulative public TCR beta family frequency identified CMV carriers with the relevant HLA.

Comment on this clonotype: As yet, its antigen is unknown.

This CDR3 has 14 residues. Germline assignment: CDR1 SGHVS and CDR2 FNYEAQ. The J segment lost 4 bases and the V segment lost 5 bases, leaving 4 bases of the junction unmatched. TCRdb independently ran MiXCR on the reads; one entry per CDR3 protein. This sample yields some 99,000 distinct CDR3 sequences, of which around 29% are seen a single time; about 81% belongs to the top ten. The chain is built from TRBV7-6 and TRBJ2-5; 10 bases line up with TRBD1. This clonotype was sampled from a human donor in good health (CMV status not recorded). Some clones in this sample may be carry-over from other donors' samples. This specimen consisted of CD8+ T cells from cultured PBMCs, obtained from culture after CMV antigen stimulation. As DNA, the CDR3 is TGTGCCAGCAGCCCGGGACAGGGGTTAGAGACCCAGTACTTC. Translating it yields CASSPGQGLETQYF.